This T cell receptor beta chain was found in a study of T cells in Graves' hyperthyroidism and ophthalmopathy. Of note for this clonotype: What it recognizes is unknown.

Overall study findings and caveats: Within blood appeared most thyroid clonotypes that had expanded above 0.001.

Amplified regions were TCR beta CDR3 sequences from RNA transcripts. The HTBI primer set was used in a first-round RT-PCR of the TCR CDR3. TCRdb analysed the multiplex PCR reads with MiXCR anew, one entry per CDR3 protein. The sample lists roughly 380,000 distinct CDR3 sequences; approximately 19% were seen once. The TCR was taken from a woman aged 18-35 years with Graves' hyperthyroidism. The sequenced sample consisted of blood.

Here the CDR3 reads CASSHPRIYGYTF. The CDR3 DNA follows: TGTGCCAGCAGTCATCCGAGGATATATGGCTACACCTTC. The gene calls are TRBV28 and TRBJ1-2, with D uncertain. In germline, CDR1 is MDHEN, CDR2 SYDVKM. This CDR3 contains 13 residues. With 5 bases removed from V and 5 bases from J, the gap between germline ends came to 12 bases.